This T cell receptor (beta chain) came from a study of early T cells in non-severe SARS-CoV-2 infection. Overall study context: Whole-blood bulk RNA, unsorted, was sequenced, and chains were unpaired.

Points from the study as a whole: VDJdb-based matching was biased toward anti-spike CD8 responses and missed private and CD4 specificities.

V was shortened by 6 bases and J by 4 bases, with 14 bases between the two germline ends. The CDR3 loop spans 14 amino acids. Germline lookup yields CDR1 MNHEY and CDR2 SVGAGI. Each cDNA molecule carried a unique molecular identifier. TCRdb processed the 5' RACE reads anew with MiXCR; each CDR3 protein has one entry. The sample carries some 77,000 distinct CDR3 sequences, roughly an eighth recorded once. On this clonotype: Antigen: not known.

The TCR originated in an adult who was a healthcare worker with PCR-confirmed SARS-CoV-2 infection or an uninfected control (not recorded which). The donor label of this sample is uncertain. This sample comprised whole blood, obtained at baseline. This chain joins TRBV6-5 and TRBJ2-3, with D possibly matching TRBD2 (5 bases). The CDR3 is CASSPSFSADTQYF. CDR3 nucleotide sequence: TGTGCCAGCAGCCCGTCCTTTAGCGCAGATACGCAGTATTTT.